This TCR beta chain was sequenced for a study of T cell changes during pregnancy in multiple sclerosis. From germline, CDR1 is MDHEN and CDR2 SYDVKM. CDR3 size: 16 residues. The data were produced by immunoSEQ multiplex PCR, yet TCRdb's version contains in-frame clones alone and is incomplete. The sample includes about 46,000 clones, more than 85% of them seen just once. With respect to this clone: At one of its ends the junction is not consistent with the germline gene, which may arise from a read error.

The TCR sequence derives from a female donor with multiple sclerosis, enrolled in a pregnancy study. This chain links TRBV28 with TRBJ1-5; TRBD1 matches 9 bases. The source material was peripheral blood, sampled in the third trimester of pregnancy. The CDR3 spells CASSFGTGYSNQPQHF. Here the CDR3 DNA reads TGTGCCAGTAGTTTCGGGACAGGGTATAGCAATCAGCCCCAGCATTTT.